This T cell receptor beta chain is from a study of vaccination and CD4 T cells after COVID-19. About the research overall: Typically, post-vaccine samples were obtained a median roughly 70 days after dose two, within a range of 14 to 241. Each control was exposed to a CEFX pool, an HIV-1 Nef pool, or no peptide at all.

As regards this clonotype: Its antigen is not known.

Sequenced with the Oncomine TCR Beta short-read assay was DNA taken from cultured CD4+ T cells. Via MiXCR, TCRdb re-called the PCR reads, giving one row per CDR3 protein. This table holds around 19,000 distinct CDR3 sequences, about three fifths found once. The treatment here: roughly 10-day PBMC culture with coronavirus spike peptide pools or control peptides (ViraFEST assay). The sequenced sample was CD4+ T cells from blood, cultured in vitro. The source is a human donor who had recovered from COVID-19.

The chain's CDR3 is CASSPPAGWARGYTF. The CDR3 coding sequence is TGTGCCAGCTCACCACCGGCAGGCTGGGCACGGGGCTACACCTTC. This rearrangement joins TRBV18 to TRBJ1-2; no clear D. The CDR3 is 15 amino acids. CDR1 and CDR2 (germline): KGHSH, LQKENI. Trimming cost V 0 bases and J 8 bases, with 16 bases left between them.